This TCR beta chain was documented in a study of shared clonotypes between healthy human individuals. Study-level points and caveats: Generally, naive subsets (rather than memory subsets) showed larger estimated richness. Clonotypes not shared had lower generation probabilities than those common to all four donors.

Per germline, CDR1 MNHNS and CDR2 SASEGT. The length of the CDR3 is 15 residues. V was clipped by 1 base and J by 2 bases, with 12 bases between them. As regards this clone: What it binds is not known.

The material for each subset, its genomic DNA, was split evenly across several immunoSEQ plates. The repertoire was sequenced with immunoSEQ multiplex PCR; TCRdb's copy has only in-frame clones and lacks some. The sample records roughly 1 million clones, approximately 68% being singletons. Specimen: memory CD4+ T cells sorted from blood. Subset in this sample: CD45RA-negative fraction. The clonotype comes from a young man in good health. The chain uses TRBV6-1 and TRBJ2-7; D is unclear. CDR3 in DNA: TGTGCCAGCAGTGAAGATGGTGGTATTGCCTACGAGCAGTACTTC. This sequence encodes CASSEDGGIAYEQYF.